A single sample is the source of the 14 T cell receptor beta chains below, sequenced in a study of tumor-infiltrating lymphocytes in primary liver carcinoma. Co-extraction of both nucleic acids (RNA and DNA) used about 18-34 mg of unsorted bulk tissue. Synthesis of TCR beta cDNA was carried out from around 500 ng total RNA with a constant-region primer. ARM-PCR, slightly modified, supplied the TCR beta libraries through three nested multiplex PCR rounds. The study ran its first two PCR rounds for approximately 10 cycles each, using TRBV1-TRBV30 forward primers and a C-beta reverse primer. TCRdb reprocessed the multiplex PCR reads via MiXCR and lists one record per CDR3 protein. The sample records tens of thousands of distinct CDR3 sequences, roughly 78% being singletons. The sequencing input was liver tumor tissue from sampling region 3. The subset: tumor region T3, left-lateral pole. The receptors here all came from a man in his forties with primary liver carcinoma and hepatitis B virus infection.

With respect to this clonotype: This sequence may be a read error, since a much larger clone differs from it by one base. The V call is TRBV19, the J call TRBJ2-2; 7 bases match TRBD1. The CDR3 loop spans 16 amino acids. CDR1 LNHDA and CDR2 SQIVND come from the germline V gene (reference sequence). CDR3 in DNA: TGTGTCAGTAGTATTCGGACAGGCCCGAACACCGGGGAGCTGTTTTTT. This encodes CVSSIRTGPNTGELFF. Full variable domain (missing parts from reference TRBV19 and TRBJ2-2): DGGITQSPKYLFRKEGQNVTLSCEQNLNHDAMYWYRQDPGQGLRLIYYSQIVNDFQKGDIAEGYSVSREKKESFPLTVTSAQKNPTAFYLCVSSIRTGPNTGELFFGEGSRLTVL.

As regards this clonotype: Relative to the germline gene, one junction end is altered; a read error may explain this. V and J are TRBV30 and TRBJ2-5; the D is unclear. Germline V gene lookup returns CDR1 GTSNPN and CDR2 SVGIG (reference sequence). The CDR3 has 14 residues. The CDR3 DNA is TGTGCCTGCTTAGAGCGTGATTCTCAAGAGATCCAGTACTTC. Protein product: CACLERDSQEIQYF.

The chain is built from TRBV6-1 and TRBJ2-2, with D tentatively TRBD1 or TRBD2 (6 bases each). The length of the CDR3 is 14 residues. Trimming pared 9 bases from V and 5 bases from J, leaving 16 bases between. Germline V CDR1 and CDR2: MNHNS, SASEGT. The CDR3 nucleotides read TGTGCCAGGAGGGGGACTGGGGATACCGGGGAGCTGTTTTTT. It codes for CARRGTGDTGELFF.

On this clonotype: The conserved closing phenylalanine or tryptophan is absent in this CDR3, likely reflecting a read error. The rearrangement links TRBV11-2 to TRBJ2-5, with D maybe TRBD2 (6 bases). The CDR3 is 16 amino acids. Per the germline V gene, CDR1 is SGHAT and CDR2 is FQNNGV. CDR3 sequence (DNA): TGTACCAGCAGCCAAACTCCTGGCGGGGCGAGAGAGACCCAGTACTTG. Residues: CTSSQTPGGARETQYL.

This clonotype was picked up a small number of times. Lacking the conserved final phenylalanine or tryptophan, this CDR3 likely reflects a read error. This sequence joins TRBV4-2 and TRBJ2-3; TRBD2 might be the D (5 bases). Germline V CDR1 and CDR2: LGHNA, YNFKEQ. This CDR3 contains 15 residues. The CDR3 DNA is TGTGCCAGCAGTCAAGGGAAGGGAGTGACAGATACGCAGTATTAT. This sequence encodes CASSQGKGVTDTQYY.

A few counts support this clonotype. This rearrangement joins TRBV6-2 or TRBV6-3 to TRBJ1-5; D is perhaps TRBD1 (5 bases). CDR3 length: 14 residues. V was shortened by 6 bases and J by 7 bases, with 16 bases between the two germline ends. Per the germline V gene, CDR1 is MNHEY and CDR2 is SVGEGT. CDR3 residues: CASSSWQGIQPQHF. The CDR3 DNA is TGTGCCAGCAGCAGCTGGCAGGGTATCCAGCCCCAGCATTTT.

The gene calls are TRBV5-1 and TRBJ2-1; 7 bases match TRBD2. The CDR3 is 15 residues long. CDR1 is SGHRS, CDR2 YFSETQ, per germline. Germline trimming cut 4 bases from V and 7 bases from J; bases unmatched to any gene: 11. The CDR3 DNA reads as TGCGCCAGCAGCGCTTCGAGGGAGGGCCGGAATGAGCAGTTCTTC. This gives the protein CASSASREGRNEQFF.

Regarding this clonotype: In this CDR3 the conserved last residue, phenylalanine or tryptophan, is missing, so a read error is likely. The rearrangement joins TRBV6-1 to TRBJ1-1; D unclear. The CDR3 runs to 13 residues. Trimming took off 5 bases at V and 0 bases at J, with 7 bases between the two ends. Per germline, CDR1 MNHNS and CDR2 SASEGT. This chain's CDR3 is CASSRSMNTEAFL. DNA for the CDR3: TGTGCCAGCAGTAGGAGCATGAACACTGAAGCTTTCTTA.

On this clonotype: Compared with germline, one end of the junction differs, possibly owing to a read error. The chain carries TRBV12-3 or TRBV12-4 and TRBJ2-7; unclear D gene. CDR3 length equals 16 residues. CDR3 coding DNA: TGTGCCAGGAGTTTAATAGGCTTCGGTAGCTCCTACGAACAGTACTTC. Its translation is CARSLIGFGSSYEQYF.

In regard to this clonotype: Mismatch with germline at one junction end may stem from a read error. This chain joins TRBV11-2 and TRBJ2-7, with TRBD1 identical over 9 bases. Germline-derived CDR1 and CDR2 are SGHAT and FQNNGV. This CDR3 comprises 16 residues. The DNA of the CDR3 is TGTTCCAGCAGTATCATACAGGGGGCCATACATAACGAGCAGTACTTC. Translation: CSSSIIQGAIHNEQYF.

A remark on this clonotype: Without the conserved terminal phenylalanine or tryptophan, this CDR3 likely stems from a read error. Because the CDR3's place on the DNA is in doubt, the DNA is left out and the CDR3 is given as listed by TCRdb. The CDR3 sequence is CASSAGQTVGHYL. The chain has TRBV10-1 and TRBJ2-7. The CDR3 length equals 13 residues, ends included. The germline CDR1 and CDR2 sequences are WNHNN and SYGVQD (reference sequence).

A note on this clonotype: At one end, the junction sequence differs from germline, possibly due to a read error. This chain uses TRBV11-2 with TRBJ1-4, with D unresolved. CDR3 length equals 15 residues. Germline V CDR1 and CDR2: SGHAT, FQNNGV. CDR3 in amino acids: CASSLDWFANEKLFF. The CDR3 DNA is TGTGCCAGTAGCTTAGACTGGTTCGCCAATGAAAAACTGTTTTTT.

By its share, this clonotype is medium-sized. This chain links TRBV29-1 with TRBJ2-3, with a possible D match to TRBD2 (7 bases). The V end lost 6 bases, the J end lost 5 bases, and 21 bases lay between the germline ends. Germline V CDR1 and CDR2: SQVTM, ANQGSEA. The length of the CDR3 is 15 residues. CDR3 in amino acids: CSVGARAGAEDTQYF. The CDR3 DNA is TGCAGCGTGGGGGCGCGGGCGGGAGCTGAAGATACGCAGTATTTT.

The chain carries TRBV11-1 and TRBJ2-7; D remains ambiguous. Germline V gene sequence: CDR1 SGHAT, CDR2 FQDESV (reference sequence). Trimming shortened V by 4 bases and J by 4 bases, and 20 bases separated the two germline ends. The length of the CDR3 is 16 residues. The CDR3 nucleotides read TGTGCCAGCAGCTCAAGAGGCACTTTCAACCTTTACGAGCAGTACTTC. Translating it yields CASSSRGTFNLYEQYF.